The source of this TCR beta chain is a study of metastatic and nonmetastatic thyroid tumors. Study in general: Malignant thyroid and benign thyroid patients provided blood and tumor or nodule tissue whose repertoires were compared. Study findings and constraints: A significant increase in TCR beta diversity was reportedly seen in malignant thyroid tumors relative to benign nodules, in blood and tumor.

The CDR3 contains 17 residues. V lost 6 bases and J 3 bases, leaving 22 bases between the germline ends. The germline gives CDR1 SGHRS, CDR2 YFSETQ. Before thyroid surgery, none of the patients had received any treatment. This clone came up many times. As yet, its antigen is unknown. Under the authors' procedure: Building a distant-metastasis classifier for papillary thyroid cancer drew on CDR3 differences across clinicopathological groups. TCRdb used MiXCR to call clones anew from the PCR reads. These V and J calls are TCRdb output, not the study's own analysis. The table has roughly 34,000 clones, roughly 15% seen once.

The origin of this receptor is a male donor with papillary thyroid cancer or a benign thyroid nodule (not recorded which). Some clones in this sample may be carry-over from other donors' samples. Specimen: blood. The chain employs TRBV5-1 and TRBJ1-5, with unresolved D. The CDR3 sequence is CASKIGISSDNNQPQHF. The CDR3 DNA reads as TGCGCCAGCAAAATCGGGATATCGAGCGATAACAATCAGCCCCAGCATTTT.